This T cell receptor (beta chain) was documented in a study of beta chain features in type 1 diabetes. CDR3 length equals 17 residues. The V gene's germline CDR1 is SGHTA and CDR2 FQGNSA. The V gene lost 4 bases and the J gene lost 6 bases, with 22 bases spanning the gap. Notes on this clone: Its specificity is unknown.

Overall study findings and caveats: A pattern of fewer insertions and more deletions at VDJ junctions was seen in type 1 diabetes patients. Shortening of TCRB CDR3s, moderate but significant, appeared in all four CD4+ subsets of Type 1 diabetes patients.

What was sequenced were expressed TCRB transcripts, since all of the isolated RNA had been reverse transcribed. Data came from immunoSEQ multiplex PCR; TCRdb stores just in-frame clones and leaves some out. This sample has around 600,000 clones, with over 10% found just once. The TCR originated in a man aged 25-45 years with type 1 diabetes. V usage is TRBV7-2 and J usage is TRBJ1-5, with D possibly TRBD1 on 6 matching bases. Sequenced input: naive CD4+ T cells from blood. CDR3 DNA: TGTGCCAGCAGCTACGGCGGGGGCAGGGGCAGCGGTCAGCCCCAGCATTTT. It encodes CASSYGGGRGSGQPQHF.